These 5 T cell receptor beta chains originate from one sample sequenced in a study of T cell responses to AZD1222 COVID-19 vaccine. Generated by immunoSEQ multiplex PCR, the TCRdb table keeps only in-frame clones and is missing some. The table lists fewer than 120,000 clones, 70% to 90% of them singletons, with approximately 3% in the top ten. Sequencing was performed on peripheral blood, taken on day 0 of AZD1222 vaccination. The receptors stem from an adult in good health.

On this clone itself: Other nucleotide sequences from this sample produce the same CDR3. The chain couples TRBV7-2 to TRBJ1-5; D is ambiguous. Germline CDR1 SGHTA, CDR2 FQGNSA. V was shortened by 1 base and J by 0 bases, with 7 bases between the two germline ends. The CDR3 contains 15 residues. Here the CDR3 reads CASSLVVNSNQPQHF. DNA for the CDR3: TGTGCCAGCAGCTTAGTCGTGAATAGCAATCAGCCCCAGCATTTT.

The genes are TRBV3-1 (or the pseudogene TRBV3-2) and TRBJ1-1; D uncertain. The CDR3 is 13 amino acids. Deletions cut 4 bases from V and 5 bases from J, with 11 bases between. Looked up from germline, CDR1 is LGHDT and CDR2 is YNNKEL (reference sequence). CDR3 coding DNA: TGTGCCAGCAGCCGAGGACCTGCGACTGAAGCTTTCTTT. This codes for CASSRGPATEAFF.

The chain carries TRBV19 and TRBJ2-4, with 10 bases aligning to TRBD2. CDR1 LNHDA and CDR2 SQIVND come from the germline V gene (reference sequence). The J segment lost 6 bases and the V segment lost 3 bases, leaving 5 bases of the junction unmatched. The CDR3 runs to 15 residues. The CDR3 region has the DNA TGTGCCAGTAGTATGGTGTGGACTAGCGGAAACATTCAGTACTTC. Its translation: CASSMVWTSGNIQYF.

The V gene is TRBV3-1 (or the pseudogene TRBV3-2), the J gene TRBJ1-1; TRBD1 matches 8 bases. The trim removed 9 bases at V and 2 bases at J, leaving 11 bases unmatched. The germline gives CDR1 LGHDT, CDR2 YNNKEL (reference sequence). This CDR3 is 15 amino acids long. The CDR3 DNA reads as TGTGCCAGTTGTAAAATGGGACAGGCTAACACTGAAGCTTTCTTT. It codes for CASCKMGQANTEAFF.

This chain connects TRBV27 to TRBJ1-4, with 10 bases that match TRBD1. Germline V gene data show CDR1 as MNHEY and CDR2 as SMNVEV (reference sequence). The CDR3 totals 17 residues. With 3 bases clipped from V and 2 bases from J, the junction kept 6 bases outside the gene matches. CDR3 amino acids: CASSFGTGVSTNEKLFF. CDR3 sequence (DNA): TGTGCCAGCAGTTTTGGGACAGGGGTCTCCACTAATGAAAAACTGTTTTTT.